This T cell receptor beta chain is from a study of T-cell memory formation after mild COVID-19. Study-wide results and caveats: Pre-infection memory showed some responding clones, and this suggested that cross-reactive memory joined.

5'RACE with constant-segment primers built TCRalpha and TCRbeta cDNA libraries with UMIs. One entry per CDR3 protein, called by TCRdb with MiXCR from the 5' RACE reads. This table holds 300,000 to 350,000 distinct CDR3 sequences, roughly an eighth found once. This CDR3 has 15 amino acids. The V gene's germline CDR1 is SEHNR and CDR2 FQNEAQ (reference sequence). V lost 6 bases to trimming and J lost 8 bases; unmatched junction nucleotides: 13. This clonotype has only a few counts. Its antigen is not known. This TCR derives from a man between 18 and 29 years old who had mild COVID-19 (a few samples of this study predate the infection). Cell type and time point are not known. The sample comprised PBMCs or a T cell subset sorted from them (not recorded which). The chain is built from TRBV7-9 and TRBJ2-7; TRBD1 matches 10 bases. The CDR3, as DNA: TGTGCCAGCAGTCACGCACCGGGACAGGGGTTACAGCAGTACTTC. Encoded protein: CASSHAPGQGLQQYF.